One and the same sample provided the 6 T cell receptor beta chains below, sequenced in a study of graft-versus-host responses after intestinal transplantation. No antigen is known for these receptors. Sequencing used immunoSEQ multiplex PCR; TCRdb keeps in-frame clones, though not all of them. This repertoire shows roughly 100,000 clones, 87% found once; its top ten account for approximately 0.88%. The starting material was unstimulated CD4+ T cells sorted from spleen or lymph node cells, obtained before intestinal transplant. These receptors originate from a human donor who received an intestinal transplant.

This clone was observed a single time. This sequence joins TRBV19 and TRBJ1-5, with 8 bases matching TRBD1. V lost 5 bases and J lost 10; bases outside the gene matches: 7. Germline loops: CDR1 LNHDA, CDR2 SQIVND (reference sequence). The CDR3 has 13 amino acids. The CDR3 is CASSSDRDPPQHF. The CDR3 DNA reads TGTGCCAGTAGTTCGGACAGGGATCCTCCCCAGCATTTT. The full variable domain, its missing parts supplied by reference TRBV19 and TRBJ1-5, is DGGITQSPKYLFRKEGQNVTLSCEQNLNHDAMYWYRQDPGQGLRLIYYSQIVNDFQKGDIAEGYSVSREKKESFPLTVTSAQKNPTAFYLCASSSDRDPPQHFGDGTRLSIL.

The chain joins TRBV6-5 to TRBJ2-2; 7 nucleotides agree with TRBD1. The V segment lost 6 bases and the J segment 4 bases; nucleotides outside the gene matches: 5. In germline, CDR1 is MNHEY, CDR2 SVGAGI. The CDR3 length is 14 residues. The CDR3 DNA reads TGTGCCAGCAGACGTGACAGGGTCACCGGGGAGCTGTTTTTT. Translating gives CASRRDRVTGELFF.

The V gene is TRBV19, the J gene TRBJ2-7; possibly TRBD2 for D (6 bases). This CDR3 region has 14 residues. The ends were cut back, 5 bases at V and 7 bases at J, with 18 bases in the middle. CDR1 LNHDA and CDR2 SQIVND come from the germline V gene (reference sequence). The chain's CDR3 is CASSLAGSRREQYF. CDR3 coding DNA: TGTGCCAGTAGTCTGGCGGGAAGCCGTAGAGAGCAGTACTTC. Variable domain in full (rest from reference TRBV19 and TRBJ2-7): DGGITQSPKYLFRKEGQNVTLSCEQNLNHDAMYWYRQDPGQGLRLIYYSQIVNDFQKGDIAEGYSVSREKKESFPLTVTSAQKNPTAFYLCASSLAGSRREQYFGPGTRLTVT.

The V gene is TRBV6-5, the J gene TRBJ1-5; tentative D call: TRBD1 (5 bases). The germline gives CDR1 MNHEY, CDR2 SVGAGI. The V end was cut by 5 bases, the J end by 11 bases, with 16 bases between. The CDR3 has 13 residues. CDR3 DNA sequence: TGTGCCAGCAGTGTGACAGATTTCAGTACCCAGCATTTT. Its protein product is CASSVTDFSTQHF.

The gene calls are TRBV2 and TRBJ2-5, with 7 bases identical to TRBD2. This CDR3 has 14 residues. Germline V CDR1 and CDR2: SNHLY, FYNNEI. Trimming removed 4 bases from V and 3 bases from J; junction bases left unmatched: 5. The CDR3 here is CASSVTSREETQYF. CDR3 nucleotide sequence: TGTGCCAGCAGTGTGACTAGCCGTGAAGAGACCCAGTACTTC.

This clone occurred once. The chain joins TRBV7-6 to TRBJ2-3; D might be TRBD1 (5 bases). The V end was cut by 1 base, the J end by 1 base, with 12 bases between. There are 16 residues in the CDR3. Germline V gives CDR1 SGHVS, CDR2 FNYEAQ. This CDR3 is CASSLDQGGRTDTQYF. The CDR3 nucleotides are TGTGCCAGCAGCTTAGATCAGGGCGGCCGCACAGATACGCAGTATTTT. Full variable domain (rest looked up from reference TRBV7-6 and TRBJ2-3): GAGVSQSPRYKVTKRGQDVALRCDPISGHVSLYWYRQALGQGPEFLTYFNYEAQQDKSGLPNDRFSAERPEGSISTLTIQRTEQRDSAMYRCASSLDQGGRTDTQYFGPGTRLTVL.